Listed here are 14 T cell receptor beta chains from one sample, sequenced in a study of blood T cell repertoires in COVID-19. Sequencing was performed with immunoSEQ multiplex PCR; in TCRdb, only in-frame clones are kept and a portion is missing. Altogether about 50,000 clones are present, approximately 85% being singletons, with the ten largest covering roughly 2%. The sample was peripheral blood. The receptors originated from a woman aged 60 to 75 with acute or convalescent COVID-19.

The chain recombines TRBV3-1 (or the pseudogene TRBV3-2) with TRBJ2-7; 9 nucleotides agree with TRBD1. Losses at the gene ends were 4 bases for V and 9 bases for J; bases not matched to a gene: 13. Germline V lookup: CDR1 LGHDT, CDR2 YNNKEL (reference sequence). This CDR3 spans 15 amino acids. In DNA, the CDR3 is TGTGCCAGCAGCCCAAGGGGACAGGGAGGCGCAGGGCAGTACTTC. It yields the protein CASSPRGQGGAGQYF.

For the CDR3, the DNA is TGCAGCGTCTGGGATGGGGCGAATCAGCCCCAGCATTTT. The encoded protein is CSVWDGANQPQHF. The chain combines TRBV29-1 with TRBJ1-5, with D perhaps TRBD1 (5 bases). The CDR3 runs to 13 residues. Trimming stripped 6 bases from V and 4 bases from J, with 13 bases between. Germline assignment: CDR1 SQVTM and CDR2 ANQGSEA. Looking up the rest from reference TRBV29-1 and TRBJ1-5 gives the full variable domain: SAVISQKPSRDICQRGTSLTIQCQVDSQVTMMFWYRQQPGQSLTLIATANQGSEATYESGFVIDKFPISRPNLTFSTLTVSNMSPEDSSIYLCSVWDGANQPQHFGDGTRLSIL.

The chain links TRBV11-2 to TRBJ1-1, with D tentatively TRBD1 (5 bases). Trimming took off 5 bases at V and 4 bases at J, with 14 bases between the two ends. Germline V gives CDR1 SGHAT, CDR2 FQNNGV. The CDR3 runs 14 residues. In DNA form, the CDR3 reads TGTGCCAGCAGCCCCGGGAGGGGAGGCACTGAAGCTTTCTTT. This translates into CASSPGRGGTEAFF. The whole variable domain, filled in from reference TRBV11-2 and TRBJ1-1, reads EAGVAQSPRYKIIEKRQSVAFWCNPISGHATLYWYQQILGQGPKLLIQFQNNGVVDDSQLPKDRFSAERLKGVDSTLKIQPAKLEDSAVYLCASSPGRGGTEAFFGQGTRLTVV.

The DNA of the CDR3 is TGTGCCAGCAGCCAAGCAGGGGGAGCTTTCTTT. Its translation is CASSQAGGAFF. The rearrangement joins TRBV3-1 (or the pseudogene TRBV3-2) to TRBJ1-1, with TRBD1 identical over 7 bases. From germline, CDR1 is LGHDT and CDR2 YNNKEL (reference sequence). The CDR3 consists of 11 residues. Trimming cost V 1 base and J 10 bases; bases outside gene matches: 0.

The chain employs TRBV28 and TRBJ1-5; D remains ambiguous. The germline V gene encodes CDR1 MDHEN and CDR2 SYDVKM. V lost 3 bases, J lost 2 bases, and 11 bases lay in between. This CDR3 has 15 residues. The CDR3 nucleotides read TGTGCCAGCAGTTTGGGGATGAGGGGCAATCAGCCCCAGCATTTT. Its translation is CASSLGMRGNQPQHF.

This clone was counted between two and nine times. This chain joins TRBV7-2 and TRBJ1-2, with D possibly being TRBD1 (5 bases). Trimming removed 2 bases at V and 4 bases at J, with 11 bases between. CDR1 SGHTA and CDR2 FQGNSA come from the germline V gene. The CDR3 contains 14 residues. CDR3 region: CASSLSQGAYGYTF. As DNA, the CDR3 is TGTGCCAGCAGCTTATCTCAGGGTGCCTATGGCTACACCTTC.

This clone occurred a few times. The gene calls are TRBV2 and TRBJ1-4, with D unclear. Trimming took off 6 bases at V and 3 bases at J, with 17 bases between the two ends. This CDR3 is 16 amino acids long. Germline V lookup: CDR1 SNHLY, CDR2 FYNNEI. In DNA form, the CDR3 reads TGTGCCAGCAGAGCGGGCCACCTTCCCGCTAATGAAAAACTGTTTTTT. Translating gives CASRAGHLPANEKLFF.

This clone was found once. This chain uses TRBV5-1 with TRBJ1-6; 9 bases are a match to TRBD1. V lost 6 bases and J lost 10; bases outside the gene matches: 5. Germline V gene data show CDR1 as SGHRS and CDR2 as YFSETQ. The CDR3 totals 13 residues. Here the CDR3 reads CASTTGGDSPLHF. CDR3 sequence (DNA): TGCGCCAGCACGACAGGGGGTGACTCACCCCTCCACTTT.

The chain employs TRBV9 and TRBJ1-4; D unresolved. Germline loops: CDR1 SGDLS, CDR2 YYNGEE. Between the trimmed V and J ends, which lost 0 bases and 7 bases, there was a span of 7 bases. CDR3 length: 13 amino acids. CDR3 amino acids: CASSVGPGEKLFF. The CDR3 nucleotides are TGTGCCAGCAGCGTAGGCCCGGGTGAAAAACTGTTTTTT.

Written as DNA, the CDR3 is TGTGCCAGTAGTATAGATCTAGGCGGGGATAGGGGATCCAATCAGCCCCAGCATTTT. Its translation is CASSIDLGGDRGSNQPQHF. The chain is built from TRBV19 and TRBJ1-5; possible D gene TRBD1, 5 bases. The CDR3 is 19 amino acids. CDR1 is LNHDA, CDR2 SQIVND, per germline (reference sequence). V lost 0 bases and J lost 3, with 21 bases in between.

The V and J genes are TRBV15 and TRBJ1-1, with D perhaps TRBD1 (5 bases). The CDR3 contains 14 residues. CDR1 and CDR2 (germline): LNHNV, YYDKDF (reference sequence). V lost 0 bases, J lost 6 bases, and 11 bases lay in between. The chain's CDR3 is CATSRDPKTAEAFF. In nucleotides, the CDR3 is TGTGCCACCAGCAGAGATCCGAAGACAGCTGAAGCTTTCTTT. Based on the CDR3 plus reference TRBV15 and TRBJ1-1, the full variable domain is DAMVIQNPRYQVTQFGKPVTLSCSQTLNHNVMYWYQQKSSQAPKLLFHYYDKDFNNEADTPDNFQSRRPNTSFCFLDIRSPGLGDTAMYLCATSRDPKTAEAFFGQGTRLTVV.

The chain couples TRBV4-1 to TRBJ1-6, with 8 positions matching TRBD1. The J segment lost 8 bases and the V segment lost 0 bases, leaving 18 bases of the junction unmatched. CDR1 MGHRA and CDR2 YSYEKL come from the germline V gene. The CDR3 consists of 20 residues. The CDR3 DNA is TGCGCCAGCAGCCAAGATCCCCCAGACAGGGGAAGTGTCACTTATTCACCCCTCCACTTT. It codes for CASSQDPPDRGSVTYSPLHF.

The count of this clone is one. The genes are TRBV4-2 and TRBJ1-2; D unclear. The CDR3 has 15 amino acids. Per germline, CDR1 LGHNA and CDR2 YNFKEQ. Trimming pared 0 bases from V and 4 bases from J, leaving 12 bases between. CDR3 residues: CASSQEVSTIYGYTF. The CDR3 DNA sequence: TGTGCCAGCAGCCAAGAAGTGAGCACCATCTATGGCTACACCTTC.

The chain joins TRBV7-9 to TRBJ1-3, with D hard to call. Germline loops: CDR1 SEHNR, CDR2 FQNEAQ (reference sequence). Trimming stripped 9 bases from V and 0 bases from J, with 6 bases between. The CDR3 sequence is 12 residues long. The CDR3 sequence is CASRDSGNTIYF. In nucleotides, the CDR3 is TGTGCCAGTCGGGACTCTGGAAACACCATATATTTT.